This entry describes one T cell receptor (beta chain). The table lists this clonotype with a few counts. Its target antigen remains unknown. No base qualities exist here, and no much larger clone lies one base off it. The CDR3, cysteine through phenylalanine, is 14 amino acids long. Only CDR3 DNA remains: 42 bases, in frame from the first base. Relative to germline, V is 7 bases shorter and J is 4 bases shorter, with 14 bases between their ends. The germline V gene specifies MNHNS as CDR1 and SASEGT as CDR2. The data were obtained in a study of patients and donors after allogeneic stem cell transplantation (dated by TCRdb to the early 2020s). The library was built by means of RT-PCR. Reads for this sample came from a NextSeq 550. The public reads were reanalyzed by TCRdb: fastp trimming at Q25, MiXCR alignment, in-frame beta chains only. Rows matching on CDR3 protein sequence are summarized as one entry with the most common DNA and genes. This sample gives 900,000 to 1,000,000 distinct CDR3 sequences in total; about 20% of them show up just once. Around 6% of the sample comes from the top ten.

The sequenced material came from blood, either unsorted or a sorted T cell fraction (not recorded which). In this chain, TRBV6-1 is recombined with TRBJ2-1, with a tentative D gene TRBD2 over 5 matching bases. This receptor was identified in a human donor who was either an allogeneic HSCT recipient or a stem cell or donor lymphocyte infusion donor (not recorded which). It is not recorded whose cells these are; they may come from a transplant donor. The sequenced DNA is TGTGCCAGCAAGGAATTTAGCGAATACAATGAGCAGTTCTTC. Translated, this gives CASKEFSEYNEQFF.